This TCR beta chain derives from a study of tumor and adjacent non-tumor tissue in lung cancer. RNA was extracted from bulk tissue without any cell sorting. Germline V lookup: CDR1 LGHNT, CDR2 FRNRAP. The CDR3 is 14 residues long. In regard to this clonotype: Germline and junction disagree at one end, which may indicate a read error.

Three rounds of nested PCR, following a modified ARM-PCR protocol, produced the TCRbeta library. TCRdb passed the multiplex PCR reads through MiXCR, listing each CDR3 protein once. The repertoire holds approximately 130,000 distinct CDR3 sequences, 66% seen once, with 9.5% to 15% in the top ten. The sequencing input was lung tumor tissue. V and J are TRBV12-5 and TRBJ1-1; D is possibly TRBD1 (6 bases). The sequence was obtained from a man under 40 with non-small cell lung cancer. The CDR3 here is CASDWLPGDTESFF. The CDR3 bases are TGTGCTAGTGACTGGCTACCGGGGGACACTGAATCTTTCTTT.